This T cell receptor beta chain was identified in a study of cytomegalovirus exposure and HLA in healthy donors. Findings and limits, study-wide: In a later analysis, at a false discovery rate of 0.05, about 17,000 TCR beta sequences matched HLA alleles. Researchers reportedly found TCR beta sequences accurately predicted most subjects' HLA-A and HLA-B alleles. Some V segments, including TRBV6-2 and TRBV6-3, were excluded as indistinguishable. The authors confirmed in vitro that three CMV-associated chains were specific for CMV antigens.

V trimming: 3 bases; J trimming: 0 bases; junction bases outside the gene matches: 4. CDR1 and CDR2 (germline): LGHNA, YSLEER. There are 15 residues in the CDR3. The PCR made use of 60 Vbeta and 13 Jbeta primers. TCRdb's table, derived via immunoSEQ multiplex PCR, lists solely in-frame clones and lacks some. The sample gives roughly 190,000 clones, 70% to 80% of which show up once; 1.5% to 2% is in the top ten. Turning to this clone: The antigen is unknown.

The J gene is TRBJ2-7, the V gene TRBV4-3; TRBD1 matches at 8 bases. The sequence derives from a woman between 45 and 65 years old in good health and CMV-seronegative. Sequenced input: PBMCs. The CDR3 coding sequence is TGCGCCAGCAGCCATAGGACAGGGCTCTCCTACGAGCAGTACTTC. This codes for CASSHRTGLSYEQYF.